These T cell receptor beta chains were read from a single sample in a study of T cell responses to AZD1222 COVID-19 vaccine. Sequencing was performed with immunoSEQ multiplex PCR; in TCRdb, only in-frame clones are kept and a portion is missing. Of about 150,000 clones in the sample, roughly 93% were seen once. Sample: peripheral blood, taken 28 days after the second AZD1222 dose. These TCRs come from an adult who received the AZD1222 COVID-19 vaccine. Each CDR3 is given with its conserved first and last residue. The order of the fields is V gene, D gene, clone size, J gene, CDR3 DNA, CDR3 protein. D genes are given only for firm matches. Some rows have no size entry. The others give once, few or many, or a class for an expanded clone.

V gene: TRBV19
D gene: .
clone size: .
J gene: TRBJ1-2
CDR3 DNA: TGTGCCAGCAGATCTAACTATGGCTACACCTTC
CDR3 protein: CASRSNYGYTF

V gene: TRBV6-1
D gene: TRBD1
clone size: .
J gene: TRBJ1-2
CDR3 DNA: TGTGCCAGCAGTGAGCGGGACAGGCCTAACTATGGCTACACCTTC
CDR3 protein: CASSERDRPNYGYTF

V gene: TRBV11-2
D gene: TRBD2
clone size: once
J gene: TRBJ2-1
CDR3 DNA: TGTGCCAGCAGCTATGGTAGCGGGGGCCACAATGAGCAGTTCTTC
CDR3 protein: CASSYGSGGHNEQFF

V gene: TRBV5-1
D gene: .
clone size: .
J gene: TRBJ2-5
CDR3 DNA: TGCGCCAGCAGCCCCCAAGGTGACGATGAGACCCAGTACTTC
CDR3 protein: CASSPQGDDETQYF

V gene: TRBV6-1
D gene: .
clone size: once
J gene: TRBJ1-6
CDR3 DNA: TGTGCCAGCAGTGAAGGACAGTTAAATTCACCCCTCCACTTT
CDR3 protein: CASSEGQLNSPLHF

V gene: TRBV27
D gene: .
clone size: .
J gene: TRBJ1-2
CDR3 DNA: TGTGCCAGCAGTTTACGCCCAGACAGATTAGCTAACTATGGCTACACCTTC
CDR3 protein: CASSLRPDRLANYGYTF

V gene: TRBV10-1
D gene: .
clone size: few
J gene: TRBJ1-1
CDR3 DNA: TGCGCCAGGGGGCCTGTTGATTTCTTT
CDR3 protein: CARGPVDFF

V gene: TRBV9
D gene: .
clone size: .
J gene: TRBJ1-1
CDR3 DNA: TGTGCCAGCACCAAGGGGCGTGAGAACACTGAAGCTTTCTTT
CDR3 protein: CASTKGRENTEAFF

V gene: TRBV7-9
D gene: .
clone size: .
J gene: TRBJ1-2
CDR3 DNA: TGTGCCAGCAGCTTAATGGCAGAGTATGGCTACACCTTC
CDR3 protein: CASSLMAEYGYTF

V gene: TRBV7-9
D gene: .
clone size: .
J gene: TRBJ1-2
CDR3 DNA: TGTGCCAGCAGCTTACGGGACACCCTGGGGGGCTACACCTTC
CDR3 protein: CASSLRDTLGGYTF

V gene: TRBV15
D gene: TRBD1
clone size: .
J gene: TRBJ1-1
CDR3 DNA: TGTGCCATTACGGACAGGGGGCGGTACACTGAAGCTTTCTTT
CDR3 protein: CAITDRGRYTEAFF

V gene: TRBV19
D gene: .
clone size: .
J gene: TRBJ1-2
CDR3 DNA: TGTGCCAGTAGGGTGGGCAGGAACTATGGCTACACCTTC
CDR3 protein: CASRVGRNYGYTF

V gene: TRBV5-4
D gene: .
clone size: .
J gene: TRBJ1-2
CDR3 DNA: TGTGCCAGCAGCTTTCATGAGGGCGTTTATGGCTACACCTTC
CDR3 protein: CASSFHEGVYGYTF

V gene: TRBV11-1
D gene: .
clone size: .
J gene: TRBJ1-2
CDR3 DNA: TGTGCCAGCAGCCTTACGCACGGCACCACTAACTATGGCTACACCTTC
CDR3 protein: CASSLTHGTTNYGYTF

V gene: TRBV11-2
D gene: .
clone size: .
J gene: TRBJ2-4
CDR3 DNA: TGTGCCAGCAGCTTCCCCGGGACCCCAAACATTCAGTACTTC
CDR3 protein: CASSFPGTPNIQYF

V gene: TRBV7-6
D gene: .
clone size: .
J gene: TRBJ2-1
CDR3 DNA: TGTGCCAGCAGCTTAGCTTGGAGGTCCAGGGGCGGTAATGAGCAGTTCTTC
CDR3 protein: CASSLAWRSRGGNEQFF

V gene: TRBV7-9
D gene: TRBD1
clone size: .
J gene: TRBJ2-7
CDR3 DNA: TGTGCCAGCAGCTCTCCCTTCGGGACAGGGATCCACGAGCAGTACTTC
CDR3 protein: CASSSPFGTGIHEQYF

V gene: TRBV6-6
D gene: .
clone size: few
J gene: TRBJ1-1
CDR3 DNA: TGTGCCAGCAAGGCCACGACAGCTTCGAACACTGAAGCTTTCTTT
CDR3 protein: CASKATTASNTEAFF

V gene: TRBV7-7
D gene: .
clone size: .
J gene: TRBJ2-5
CDR3 DNA: TGTGCTAGCAGCTTACAGCTTAAAGAGACCCAGTACTTC
CDR3 protein: CASSLQLKETQYF

V gene: TRBV15
D gene: .
clone size: .
J gene: TRBJ1-2
CDR3 DNA: TGTGCCACCAGCAGAGCCGCGGAGGACTACTATGGCTACACCTTC
CDR3 protein: CATSRAAEDYYGYTF

V gene: TRBV5-6
D gene: TRBD1
clone size: .
J gene: TRBJ1-2
CDR3 DNA: TGTGCCAGCAGCTACCTCCGGGACAGGGGGTATTATGGCTACACCTTC
CDR3 protein: CASSYLRDRGYYGYTF

V gene: TRBV9
D gene: TRBD2
clone size: .
J gene: TRBJ2-7
CDR3 DNA: TGTGCCAGCAGTCGGACTAGCGCCTCTTACGAGCAGTACTTC
CDR3 protein: CASSRTSASYEQYF

V gene: TRBV5-1
D gene: TRBD1
clone size: .
J gene: TRBJ1-4
CDR3 DNA: TGCGCCAGCAGCTACAATCAGGGGGAGGGTAATGAAAAACTGTTTTTT
CDR3 protein: CASSYNQGEGNEKLFF

V gene: TRBV5-8
D gene: .
clone size: .
J gene: TRBJ1-5
CDR3 DNA: TGTGCCAGCAGCCCCGTCCCTGGATTCGATCAGCCCCAGCATTTT
CDR3 protein: CASSPVPGFDQPQHF

V gene: TRBV19
D gene: .
clone size: .
J gene: TRBJ1-3
CDR3 DNA: TGTGCCAGCCGGGGCAGGTTTCGGCCTGGAAACACCATATATTTT
CDR3 protein: CASRGRFRPGNTIYF

V gene: TRBV5-1
D gene: TRBD1
clone size: .
J gene: TRBJ1-2
CDR3 DNA: TGCGCCAGCAGCCCGGAGGGACAGGGGAATGGCTACACCTTC
CDR3 protein: CASSPEGQGNGYTF

V gene: TRBV3-1/TRBV3-2
D gene: .
clone size: once
J gene: TRBJ2-7
CDR3 DNA: TGTGCCAGCAGCCAGTCAGGAGAGTCCTACGAGCAGTACTTC
CDR3 protein: CASSQSGESYEQYF

V gene: TRBV15
D gene: .
clone size: .
J gene: TRBJ1-3
CDR3 DNA: TGTGCCACCAGCAGAGTCTTCGGGGGCGTTGGAAACACCATATATTTT
CDR3 protein: CATSRVFGGVGNTIYF

V gene: TRBV6-4
D gene: .
clone size: .
J gene: TRBJ2-6
CDR3 DNA: TGTGCCAGCAGTGCAGGGTCTGGGGCCAACGTCCTGACTTTC
CDR3 protein: CASSAGSGANVLTF

V gene: TRBV11-2
D gene: .
clone size: .
J gene: TRBJ1-3
CDR3 DNA: TGTGCCAGCACGCAAAAAGGAGGAAACACCATATATTTT
CDR3 protein: CASTQKGGNTIYF

V gene: TRBV19
D gene: TRBD1
clone size: .
J gene: TRBJ1-4
CDR3 DNA: TGTGCCAGTAGCCAGAGTCCTCCGGGACAGGGGCAAGAAAAACTGTTTTTT
CDR3 protein: CASSQSPPGQGQEKLFF